This TCR beta chain was recorded in a study of cytomegalovirus exposure and HLA in healthy donors. Primers: 60 Vbeta forward and 13 Jbeta reverse. Here immunoSEQ multiplex PCR was the method, and the copy in TCRdb shows in-frame clones only, minus some. Counted here are approximately 180,000 clones, around 79% occurring once; the ten biggest clones make up more than 1.5%. CDR1 MNHEY and CDR2 SMNVEV come from the germline V gene (reference sequence). The CDR3 runs to 14 residues. The J segment lost 2 bases and the V segment lost 6 bases, leaving 6 bases of the junction unmatched. What was sequenced was PBMCs. The TCR originated in a woman in her forties or fifties in good health and CMV-seronegative. V and J are TRBV27 and TRBJ2-7; 8 bases map to TRBD1. CDR3 DNA: TGTGCCAGCAGGACACAGGGGGGCCCCTACGAGCAGTACTTC. This encodes CASRTQGGPYEQYF.